Presented here are 30 T cell receptor beta chains from one specimen sequenced in a study of blood T cell repertoires in COVID-19. This table comes from immunoSEQ multiplex PCR, and its TCRdb copy is limited to in-frame clones, with some not included. The sample yields under 250,000 clones, 84% seen once. Sequenced sample: peripheral blood. Source of these receptors: a woman in her twenties or thirties who had recovered from COVID-19.

The genes are TRBV11-3 and TRBJ2-1; a weak D match, TRBD2 (5 bases). CDR3 length: 17 amino acids. CDR1 is SGHNT and CDR2 is YENEEA in the germline V gene. The V gene lost 1 base and the J gene lost 2 bases, with 15 bases spanning the gap. The CDR3 bases are TGTGCCAGCAGCTTAGCCCCCTCTAGCCGGCCCTACAATGAGCAGTTCTTC. Translated, it gives CASSLAPSSRPYNEQFF.

The chain joins TRBV9 to TRBJ2-7; 8 nucleotides line up with TRBD2. The germline V gene has CDR1 SGDLS and CDR2 YYNGEE. Trimming removed 4 bases from V and 4 bases from J; junction bases left unmatched: 7. This CDR3 has 14 residues. The CDR3 nucleotides are TGTGCCAGCAGCAAGATAGCGGGATCGTACGAGCAGTACTTC. Protein: CASSKIAGSYEQYF.

The CDR3 protein is CASSYSTTGQSGELFF. In DNA form, the CDR3 reads TGTGCCAGCAGTTACTCGACGACAGGGCAAAGCGGGGAGCTGTTTTTT. The V call is TRBV6-5, the J call TRBJ2-2, with 7 bases identical to TRBD1. Germline V lookup: CDR1 MNHEY, CDR2 SVGAGI. The CDR3 extends over 16 amino acids. Trimming took 0 bases from V and 7 from J; bases not matched to a gene: 8.

This clone has just one count. The gene calls are TRBV6-5 and TRBJ2-3; TRBD1 aligns across 7 bases. V lost 6 bases and J lost 3; bases outside the gene matches: 9. Germline V lookup: CDR1 MNHEY, CDR2 SVGAGI. This CDR3 spans 15 amino acids. CDR3 loop: CASRSLTGQTDTQYF. CDR3 bases: TGTGCCAGCAGATCTTTGACAGGGCAGACAGATACGCAGTATTTT.

The J gene is TRBJ1-1, the V gene TRBV6-5; 7 bases match TRBD1. This CDR3 region has 13 residues. Germline V gives CDR1 MNHEY, CDR2 SVGAGI. J lost 11 bases, V lost 0 bases, and 6 bases had no gene match. The CDR3 DNA reads as TGTGCCAGCAGTTACTCGGAGGGGGCTGGGGCTTTCTTT. Translated: CASSYSEGAGAFF.

This clone has only one observation. V gene TRBV9 combines with J gene TRBJ2-7, with D possibly being TRBD1 (6 bases). Germline CDR1 and CDR2: SGDLS and YYNGEE. The CDR3 covers 14 residues. Trimming took 3 bases from V and 3 from J, leaving 13 bases between them. The CDR3 sequence is CASSGRDTNYEQYF. The CDR3, as DNA: TGTGCCAGCAGCGGCCGGGACACCAACTACGAGCAGTACTTC. Based on the CDR3 plus reference TRBV9 and TRBJ2-7, the full variable domain is DSGVTQTPKHLITATGQRVTLRCSPRSGDLSVYWYQQSLDQGLQFLIQYYNGEERAKGNILERFSAQQFPDLHSELNLSSLELGDSALYFCASSGRDTNYEQYFGPGTRLTVT.

The chain has TRBV19 and TRBJ1-5; unclear D gene. This CDR3 contains 14 residues. The V end lost 3 bases, the J end lost 7 bases, and 13 bases lay between the germline ends. CDR1 and CDR2 (germline): LNHDA, SQIVND (reference sequence). The CDR3 nucleotides are TGTGCCAGTAGTATTGAGGGCAGCTTCCAGCCCCAGCATTTT. Its protein is CASSIEGSFQPQHF. Full variable domain (outside the CDR3, taken from reference TRBV19 and TRBJ1-5): DGGITQSPKYLFRKEGQNVTLSCEQNLNHDAMYWYRQDPGQGLRLIYYSQIVNDFQKGDIAEGYSVSREKKESFPLTVTSAQKNPTAFYLCASSIEGSFQPQHFGDGTRLSIL.

This clone was seen only once. The chain recombines TRBV28 with TRBJ1-2; no clear D gene. The germline CDR1 and CDR2 sequences are MDHEN and SYDVKM. Trimming pared 3 bases from V and 4 bases from J, leaving 3 bases between. CDR3 length: 11 residues. The CDR3 bases are TGTGCCAGCAGTTTTCGCTATGGCTACACCTTC. It specifies CASSFRYGYTF.

Only one count was recorded for this clone. This chain connects TRBV5-4 to TRBJ2-3; TRBD1 matches at 8 bases. Germline lookup yields CDR1 SGHNT and CDR2 YYREEE (reference sequence). V lost 3 bases, J lost 1 base, and 4 bases stayed unmatched. This CDR3 comprises 15 residues. The CDR3 nucleotides are TGTGCCAGCAGCTCCACGGACAGGGGCACAGATACGCAGTATTTT. Its protein product is CASSSTDRGTDTQYF.

In this sample, this clone turned up a few times. The CDR3 spells CASSLDSFYGYTF. The CDR3 nucleotides are TGTGCCAGCAGCTTAGACTCGTTCTATGGCTACACCTTC. The chain joins TRBV7-9 to TRBJ1-2, with D hard to call. This CDR3 comprises 13 residues. Trimming cost V 1 base and J 4 bases, with 7 bases left between them. The germline gives CDR1 SEHNR, CDR2 FQNEAQ (reference sequence).

The J gene is TRBJ2-7, the V gene TRBV6-5; 7 positions agree with TRBD2. Germline CDR1 and CDR2: MNHEY and SVGAGI. This CDR3 comprises 14 residues. V was clipped by 7 bases and J by 7 bases; unmatched bases: 13. CDR3 in amino acids: CASTQTSRASEQYF. The CDR3 DNA reads as TGTGCCAGCACCCAGACTAGCAGAGCTTCGGAGCAGTACTTC.

The gene calls are TRBV5-4 and TRBJ2-7, with TRBD1 identical over 8 bases. The germline CDR1 and CDR2 sequences are SGHNT and YYREEE (reference sequence). V was pared by 4 bases and J by 3 bases, with 12 bases of the junction left unmatched. The CDR3 is 16 residues long. CDR3 nucleotide sequence: TGTGCCAGCAGCGGGGACAGGCAGTATGAGGGCTACGAGCAGTACTTC. Its translation is CASSGDRQYEGYEQYF.

This clone showed up just a few times. The J gene is TRBJ2-4, the V gene TRBV6-5; possibly TRBD1 for D (7 bases). Per germline, CDR1 MNHEY and CDR2 SVGAGI. V lost 0 bases, J lost 6 bases, and 15 bases lay in between. The CDR3 has 16 amino acids. For the CDR3, the DNA is TGTGCCAGCAGTTACTCCGCAGGGGGAGGAGGAAACATTCAGTACTTC. Protein sequence: CASSYSAGGGGNIQYF.

The rearrangement uses TRBV3-1 (or the pseudogene TRBV3-2) and TRBJ2-7, with 10 nucleotides matching TRBD2. Germline CDR1 is LGHDT and CDR2 is YNNKEL (reference sequence). V lost 5 bases and J lost 7; bases outside the gene matches: 14. The CDR3 spans 16 residues. Here the CDR3 reads CASSISQKREGREQYF. Written as DNA, the CDR3 is TGTGCCAGCAGCATCAGTCAGAAGCGGGAGGGCCGAGAGCAGTACTTC.

The rearrangement uses TRBV3-1 (or the pseudogene TRBV3-2) and TRBJ1-1, with D perhaps TRBD1 (5 bases). Trimming took 4 bases from V and 4 from J, leaving 10 bases between them. The CDR3 loop spans 13 amino acids. CDR1 is LGHDT, CDR2 YNNKEL, per germline (reference sequence). The DNA of the CDR3 is TGTGCCAGCAGCCCCAGGGCTACCACTGAAGCTTTCTTT. Translation: CASSPRATTEAFF.

V is TRBV15 and J is TRBJ2-3; 11 bases line up with TRBD1. Germline CDR1 LNHNV, CDR2 YYDKDF (reference sequence). J lost 2 bases, V lost 3 bases, and 13 bases had no gene match. The CDR3 contains 19 residues. The CDR3 sequence: CATSRDRGRWAADTDTQYF. The DNA of the CDR3 is TGTGCCACCAGCAGGGACAGGGGGCGCTGGGCAGCAGACACAGATACGCAGTATTTT.

The V gene is TRBV6-2 or TRBV6-3, the J gene TRBJ2-5; 10 nucleotides match TRBD2. V lost 4 bases, J lost 5 bases, and 7 bases stayed unmatched. The CDR3 runs to 15 residues. Germline values: CDR1 MNHEY, CDR2 SVGEGT. The DNA of the CDR3 is TGTGCCAGCAGTTTAGCGGGGGGCGGACGTGAGACCCAGTACTTC. Translated, it gives CASSLAGGGRETQYF.

The count of this clone is one. The genes are TRBV28 and TRBJ1-2; D unresolved. Trimming took 3 bases from V and 0 from J, leaving 14 bases between them. Germline CDR1 MDHEN, CDR2 SYDVKM. The CDR3 is made up of 16 amino acids. The CDR3 nucleotides read TGTGCCAGCAGTTTCCACCGGAGGCCTTCTAACTATGGCTACACCTTC. It codes for CASSFHRRPSNYGYTF.

The gene calls are TRBV6-5 and TRBJ2-2, with D perhaps TRBD2 (5 bases). V was trimmed by 8 bases and J by 1 base, leaving 14 bases between them. CDR1 is MNHEY, CDR2 SVGAGI, per germline. The CDR3 runs 15 residues. CDR3 protein: CASSGSTMNTGELFF. For the CDR3, the DNA is TGTGCCAGCTCTGGGAGTACGATGAACACCGGGGAGCTGTTTTTT.

CDR3 protein: CASKPRGANTGELFF. Written as DNA, the CDR3 is TGTGCCAGCAAACCCCGGGGGGCGAACACCGGGGAGCTGTTTTTT. The chain carries TRBV6-5 and TRBJ2-2; TRBD2 matches 7 bases. The CDR3 loop spans 15 amino acids. Germline CDR1 is MNHEY and CDR2 is SVGAGI. V lost 7 bases, J lost 0 bases, and 5 bases stayed unmatched.

Here the CDR3 reads CASSLPTGSGTGELFF. The CDR3 bases are TGTGCCAGCAGTTTGCCGACAGGATCGGGCACCGGGGAGCTGTTTTTT. The chain joins TRBV28 to TRBJ2-2; possible D gene TRBD1, 6 bases. The CDR3 contains 16 residues. The germline V gene has CDR1 MDHEN and CDR2 SYDVKM. V lost 3 bases to trimming and J lost 4 bases, with 15 bases between them.

Only one count was recorded for this clone. J is TRBJ2-2 and V is TRBV27, with 13 bases lining up with TRBD2. The germline CDR1 and CDR2 sequences are MNHEY and SMNVEV (reference sequence). Trimming removed 9 bases from V and 7 bases from J; junction bases left unmatched: 8. CDR3 length: 15 amino acids. The CDR3 DNA sequence: TGTGCCAGTAGGACTAGCGGGAGATATGACGGGGAGCTGTTTTTT. The encoded protein is CASRTSGRYDGELFF.

This clone was found once. The V gene is TRBV2, the J gene TRBJ2-2; D call uncertain. Between the trimmed V and J ends, which lost 5 bases and 6 bases, there was a span of 4 bases. The CDR3 is 11 amino acids. Germline CDR1 reads SNHLY; CDR2 reads FYNNEI. The CDR3 reads CASSIAGELFF. In nucleotides, the CDR3 is TGTGCCAGCAGTATAGCCGGGGAGCTGTTTTTT.

The rearrangement links TRBV2 to TRBJ2-6; tentative D call: TRBD1 (7 bases). The CDR3 spans 17 residues. The germline CDR1 and CDR2 sequences are SNHLY and FYNNEI. The V and J ends lost 4 bases and 4 bases respectively, with 17 bases between them. The CDR3 reads CASSGGGGRLGANVLTF. The CDR3 DNA is TGTGCCAGCAGTGGAGGAGGGGGCCGTTTGGGGGCCAACGTCCTGACTTTC.

V usage is TRBV6-5 and J usage is TRBJ2-1, with a tentative D call TRBD2 (6 bases). V lost 0 bases and J lost 8, with 17 bases in between. CDR3 length: 16 residues. Germline assignment: CDR1 MNHEY and CDR2 SVGAGI. CDR3 nucleotides: TGTGCCAGCAGTTACTCGAGGGGACTCCTCTTTGATGAGCAGTTCTTC. Protein product: CASSYSRGLLFDEQFF.

The chain recombines TRBV2 with TRBJ2-2; 8 bases line up with TRBD1. Germline V gene sequence: CDR1 SNHLY, CDR2 FYNNEI. After removal of 6 bases from V and 4 bases from J, the junction contained 4 bases not matched to a gene. This CDR3 has 14 residues. CDR3 residues: CASSMTGVTGELFF. CDR3 nucleotides: TGTGCCAGCAGCATGACAGGGGTCACCGGGGAGCTGTTTTTT.

This sequence joins TRBV6-5 and TRBJ2-3, with TRBD2 identical over 8 bases. Germline CDR1 MNHEY, CDR2 SVGAGI. This CDR3 has 14 residues. The V and J ends lost 5 bases and 2 bases, in that order; junction bases with no gene match: 3. Here the CDR3 reads CASSISGNTDTQYF. The CDR3 region has the DNA TGTGCCAGCAGTATTAGCGGGAACACAGATACGCAGTATTTT.

The chain joins TRBV19 to TRBJ1-2; D not certain. V lost 1 base, J lost 0 bases, and 12 bases lay in between. This CDR3 spans 16 amino acids. CDR1 is LNHDA and CDR2 is SQIVND in the germline V gene (reference sequence). The CDR3 DNA is TGTGCCAGTAGTATAGTCGGGTTGGAGGCTAACTATGGCTACACCTTC. Translation: CASSIVGLEANYGYTF. Full variable domain (outside the CDR3, taken from reference TRBV19 and TRBJ1-2): DGGITQSPKYLFRKEGQNVTLSCEQNLNHDAMYWYRQDPGQGLRLIYYSQIVNDFQKGDIAEGYSVSREKKESFPLTVTSAQKNPTAFYLCASSIVGLEANYGYTFGSGTRLTVV.

V is TRBV28 and J is TRBJ1-1, with a possible D match to TRBD1 (6 bases). The V gene's germline CDR1 is MDHEN and CDR2 SYDVKM. This CDR3 is built from 15 residues. V dropped 6 bases and J dropped 4 bases, with 18 bases sitting between them. DNA of the CDR3: TGTGCCAGCAGCCCATCCGCAGGGGCGCGCACTGAAGCTTTCTTT. As protein: CASSPSAGARTEAFF.

The chain joins TRBV5-6 to TRBJ2-7, with 7 bases lining up with TRBD2. CDR3 length: 15 amino acids. Germline V CDR1 and CDR2: SGHDT, YYEEEE. The junction had 8 bases not matched to a gene; V was cut back by 0 bases and J by 5 bases. CDR3 nucleotides: TGTGCCAGCAGCTTGGTAAGTAGCGGGCAGGACGAGCAGTACTTC. It specifies CASSLVSSGQDEQYF. The complete variable domain, with remaining parts taken from reference TRBV5-6 and TRBJ2-7, reads DAGVTQSPTHLIKTRGQQVTLRCSPKSGHDTVSWYQQALGQGPQFIFQYYEEEERQRGNFPDRFSGHQFPNYSSELNVNALLLGDSALYLCASSLVSSGQDEQYFGPGTRLTVT.